Listed here are 30 T cell receptor beta chains from one sample, sequenced in a study of blood T cell repertoires in COVID-19. Repertoires were generated with immunoSEQ multiplex PCR, while TCRdb's copy carries only in-frame clones and drops some. The sample has roughly 230,000 clones, over 70% seen once. The sample comprised peripheral blood. These receptors were collected from a man in his forties with active or convalescent COVID-19.

This clone occurred a few times. The gene calls are TRBV11-3 and TRBJ1-1; D is unclear. Per germline, CDR1 SGHNT and CDR2 YENEEA. Trimming pared 3 bases from V and 6 bases from J, leaving 17 bases between. The CDR3 spans 15 residues. The CDR3: CASSFGGQASPEAFF. The CDR3 DNA sequence: TGTGCCAGCAGCTTTGGTGGGCAGGCCAGCCCTGAAGCTTTCTTT.

The V and J genes are TRBV7-9 and TRBJ2-5; possible D gene TRBD2, 6 bases. Germline V gene sequence: CDR1 SEHNR, CDR2 FQNEAQ (reference sequence). The CDR3 length is 14 residues. With 5 bases removed from V and 4 bases from J, the gap between germline ends came to 14 bases. CDR3 nucleotide sequence: TGTGCCAGCAGCCGGGACTCCGGGAGAGAGACCCAGTACTTC. Protein: CASSRDSGRETQYF.

The CDR3, as DNA: TGTGCCAGCATCCCCAAGTGGGACATAGGGGCCTACGAGCAGTACTTC. Protein product: CASIPKWDIGAYEQYF. This chain links TRBV7-9 with TRBJ2-7, with a tentative D call TRBD1 (6 bases). Looked up from germline, CDR1 is SEHNR and CDR2 is FQNEAQ (reference sequence). The CDR3 loop spans 16 amino acids. V shed 7 bases and J shed 2 bases, with 21 bases lying between them.

V is TRBV14 and J is TRBJ2-5; 9 nucleotides agree with TRBD2. The V and J ends lost 0 bases and 5 bases, in that order; junction bases with no gene match: 13. Germline CDR1 is SGHDN and CDR2 is FVKESK. The CDR3 totals 18 residues. The CDR3 region has the DNA TGTGCCAGCAGCCAAGATGAGGCGGGGGGGCCGTTCTGGGAGACCCAGTACTTC. It specifies CASSQDEAGGPFWETQYF.

The CDR3: CASSQDPGTNEKLFF. In DNA, the CDR3 is TGCGCCAGCAGCCAAGACCCGGGGACTAATGAAAAACTGTTTTTT. The rearrangement uses TRBV4-3 and TRBJ1-4; D gene ambiguous. The CDR3 runs to 15 residues. Trimming took 0 bases from V and 2 from J, leaving 7 bases between them. In germline, CDR1 is LGHNA, CDR2 YSLEER.

The genes are TRBV7-9 and TRBJ2-7; 9 bases agree with TRBD2. Unmatched junction bases numbered 6, after V lost 4 bases and J lost 5 bases. Germline CDR1 is SEHNR and CDR2 is FQNEAQ (reference sequence). This CDR3 contains 14 residues. Here the CDR3 reads CASSSPGLADEQYF. The CDR3 region has the DNA TGTGCCAGCAGCTCACCGGGACTAGCCGACGAGCAGTACTTC.

V is TRBV6-5 and J is TRBJ2-7, with 7 bases fitting TRBD1. The CDR3 extends over 13 amino acids. V shed 8 bases and J 3 bases; nucleotides not matched to a gene: 7. Germline-derived CDR1 and CDR2 are MNHEY and SVGAGI. The CDR3 region is CASGGQLVYEQYF. In DNA form, the CDR3 reads TGTGCCAGCGGGGGACAGCTCGTCTACGAGCAGTACTTC.

The chain couples TRBV7-9 to TRBJ1-5; D gene uncertain. V lost 1 base and J lost 4, with 14 bases in between. CDR1 is SEHNR, CDR2 FQNEAQ, per germline (reference sequence). This CDR3 is built from 16 residues. The CDR3 here is CASSLELNGVNQPQHF. DNA for the CDR3: TGTGCCAGCAGCTTAGAATTGAACGGGGTTAATCAGCCCCAGCATTTT.

This clone was detected once. The chain recombines TRBV6-5 with TRBJ1-2; D is perhaps TRBD1 (5 bases). Between the trimmed V and J ends, which lost 2 bases and 4 bases, there was a span of 8 bases. Per germline, CDR1 MNHEY and CDR2 SVGAGI. The CDR3 has 13 residues. CDR3 nucleotide sequence: TGTGCCAGCAGTTACGACAGTATCTATGGCTACACCTTC. Protein product: CASSYDSIYGYTF.

The chain combines TRBV4-3 with TRBJ1-6; TRBD1 agrees at 8 bases. Germline loops: CDR1 LGHNA, CDR2 YSLEER. This CDR3 contains 17 residues. The V and J ends lost 3 bases and 6 bases, in that order; junction bases with no gene match: 10. The CDR3 loop reads CASSHPQGALGNSPLHF. Here the CDR3 DNA reads TGCGCCAGCAGCCACCCGCAGGGGGCGCTTGGTAATTCACCCCTCCACTTT.

V is TRBV10-3 and J is TRBJ1-2; D possibly corresponds to TRBD1 (6 bases). Per germline, CDR1 ENHRY and CDR2 SYGVKD. Trimming pared 7 bases from V and 2 bases from J, leaving 14 bases between. CDR3 length: 14 residues. The CDR3, as DNA: TGTGCCATCAACCGGGACACGGGCAACTATGGCTACACCTTC. This sequence encodes CAINRDTGNYGYTF.

The chain links TRBV5-5 to TRBJ1-1, with 12 positions matching TRBD1. The CDR3 contains 15 residues. V dropped 4 bases and J dropped 7; count of bases not matched to a gene: 8. CDR1 is SGHKS, CDR2 YYEKEE, per germline (reference sequence). The CDR3 loop reads CASSQGTGGLNEAFF. The CDR3, as DNA: TGTGCCAGCAGCCAAGGGACAGGGGGCCTTAATGAAGCTTTCTTT.

V gene TRBV5-6 combines with J gene TRBJ1-6; no definite D call. Germline-derived CDR1 and CDR2 are SGHDT and YYEEEE. The V and J ends lost 5 bases and 9 bases respectively, with 21 bases between them. The CDR3 consists of 16 residues. The CDR3: CASSIGGTTKSSPLHF. CDR3 coding DNA: TGTGCCAGCAGTATTGGAGGAACGACAAAGTCTTCACCCCTCCACTTT.

V gene TRBV5-1 combines with J gene TRBJ1-2; D not resolved. Trimming took off 2 bases at V and 6 bases at J, with 17 bases between the two ends. The germline V gene encodes CDR1 SGHRS and CDR2 YFSETQ. CDR3 length: 15 residues. CDR3 sequence: CASSFLGRVEDGYTF. CDR3 in DNA: TGCGCCAGCAGCTTCCTGGGTAGGGTGGAGGATGGCTACACCTTC.

V and J are TRBV27 and TRBJ1-1; 9 positions match TRBD1. The CDR3 spans 15 residues. CDR1 MNHEY and CDR2 SMNVEV come from the germline V gene (reference sequence). V gave up 5 bases and J gave up 4 bases; unmatched junction bases: 8. The CDR3 region has the DNA TGTGCCAGCAGTCCCTGGACAGGGGCGCCCACTGAAGCTTTCTTT. Encoded protein: CASSPWTGAPTEAFF.

The chain combines TRBV5-1 with TRBJ2-7; D might be TRBD2 (8 bases). V dropped 4 bases and J dropped 3 bases, with 17 bases sitting between them. The CDR3 spans 15 residues. Germline V gene sequence: CDR1 SGHRS, CDR2 YFSETQ. The chain's CDR3 is CASSPGGTASYEQYF. The CDR3 bases are TGCGCCAGCAGCCCGGGGGGGACAGCAAGCTACGAGCAGTACTTC.

The chain couples TRBV15 to TRBJ2-3, with 13 positions matching TRBD2. Germline trimming cut 2 bases from V and 1 base from J; bases unmatched to any gene: 6. The CDR3 is 18 amino acids. Looked up from germline, CDR1 is LNHNV and CDR2 is YYDKDF (reference sequence). The CDR3 DNA is TGTGCCACCAGCAGACCACTAGCGGGGGGGCCGGGCACAGATACGCAGTATTTT. This sequence encodes CATSRPLAGGPGTDTQYF.

The CDR3 DNA follows: TGTGCCAGCAGTTTCGGGCGGGGTCATGGCTACACCTTC. It encodes CASSFGRGHGYTF. This chain joins TRBV27 and TRBJ1-2, with D uncertain. This CDR3 region has 13 residues. V dropped 3 bases and J dropped 6 bases, with 11 bases sitting between them. CDR1 is MNHEY, CDR2 SMNVEV, per germline (reference sequence).

CDR3 protein: CASSLDRPNTGELFF. The CDR3 bases are TGTGCCAGCAGCTTAGACAGACCGAACACCGGGGAGCTGTTTTTT. The J gene is TRBJ2-2, the V gene TRBV7-2; unclear D gene. Germline loops: CDR1 SGHTA, CDR2 FQGNSA. V lost 1 base to trimming and J lost 0 bases, with 6 bases between them. The CDR3 runs to 15 residues. The entire variable domain, with the rest obtained from reference TRBV7-2 and TRBJ2-2, is as follows: GAGVSQSPSNKVTEKGKDVELRCDPISGHTALYWYRQSLGQGLEFLIYFQGNSAPDKSGLPSDRFSAERTGGSVSTLTIQRTQQEDSAVYLCASSLDRPNTGELFFGEGSRLTVL.

This chain links TRBV25-1 with TRBJ1-2, with 9 bases matching TRBD1. From germline, CDR1 is MGHDK and CDR2 SYGVNS. The CDR3 sequence is 16 residues long. With 7 bases clipped from V and 5 bases from J, the junction kept 14 bases outside the gene matches. CDR3 nucleotides: TGTGCCAGCAACCCGGGACAGGGCCACTTGAGATATGGCTACACCTTC. Protein sequence: CASNPGQGHLRYGYTF.

The chain carries TRBV19 and TRBJ1-5; tentatively, D is TRBD1 (6 bases). Germline-derived CDR1 and CDR2 are LNHDA and SQIVND (reference sequence). The CDR3 is 14 residues long. V was cut by 6 bases and J by 1 base, with 10 bases left in between. The CDR3 DNA sequence: TGTGCCAGTAGGTCAGGGGCGAGCAATCAGCCCCAGCATTTT. Protein: CASRSGASNQPQHF.

This sequence joins TRBV27 and TRBJ2-2; 9 nucleotides line up with TRBD1. V shed 4 bases, J shed 3 bases, and the junction held 6 bases outside the gene matches. This CDR3 contains 16 residues. Germline V gene sequence: CDR1 MNHEY, CDR2 SMNVEV (reference sequence). The DNA for the CDR3 is TGTGCCAGCAGTTCGGAACAGGGGGCCTACACCGGGGAGCTGTTTTTT. Residues: CASSSEQGAYTGELFF.

The chain uses TRBV25-1 and TRBJ1-2; D gene ambiguous. The CDR3 loop spans 11 amino acids. The V and J ends lost 5 bases and 2 bases respectively, with 3 bases between them. Germline V gives CDR1 MGHDK, CDR2 SYGVNS. The DNA of the CDR3 is TGTGCCAGCAGTACAAACTATGGCTACACCTTC. This encodes CASSTNYGYTF.

The V gene is TRBV7-2, the J gene TRBJ2-1; 14 nucleotides agree with TRBD2. This CDR3 is 15 amino acids long. Germline values: CDR1 SGHTA, CDR2 FQGNSA. Trimming cost V 1 base and J 12 bases; bases outside gene matches: 5. CDR3 sequence: CASSLGGLAGVAQFF. DNA for the CDR3: TGTGCCAGCAGCTTAGGGGGACTAGCGGGAGTGGCGCAGTTCTTC.

This rearrangement joins TRBV6-2 or TRBV6-3 to TRBJ2-7; 8 bases agree with TRBD1. The V segment lost 2 bases and the J segment 4 bases; nucleotides outside the gene matches: 4. CDR1 is MNHEY and CDR2 is SVGEGT in the germline V gene. This CDR3 has 14 amino acids. The CDR3 here is CASSYNRGWYEQYF. CDR3 in DNA: TGTGCCAGCAGTTACAACAGGGGGTGGTACGAGCAGTACTTC.

The chain couples TRBV7-2 to TRBJ2-2, with D maybe TRBD1 (5 bases). The CDR3 is made up of 15 amino acids. The germline V gene encodes CDR1 SGHTA and CDR2 FQGNSA. Trimming took off 1 base at V and 4 bases at J, with 10 bases between the two ends. The CDR3: CASSLVFRATGELFF. CDR3 bases: TGTGCCAGCAGCTTAGTTTTCAGGGCCACCGGGGAGCTGTTTTTT.

The V and J genes are TRBV24-1 and TRBJ2-1; 10 nucleotides line up with TRBD2. With V trimmed by 0 bases and J by 6 bases, 10 bases remained unmatched. The CDR3 totals 18 residues. Germline V gene sequence: CDR1 KGHDR, CDR2 SFDVKD. CDR3 in DNA: TGTGCCACCAGTGATTTGCAATCGACTAGCGGGCATCCCAATGAGCAGTTCTTC. Translation: CATSDLQSTSGHPNEQFF.

This chain uses TRBV27 with TRBJ2-7; 9 nucleotides match TRBD1. Germline CDR1 is MNHEY and CDR2 is SMNVEV (reference sequence). The ends lost 8 bases at V and 2 bases at J; junction bases unmatched: 1. The length of the CDR3 is 12 residues. CDR3: CASGQGTYEQYF. In nucleotides, the CDR3 is TGTGCCAGCGGACAGGGGACCTACGAGCAGTACTTC.

V and J are TRBV4-2 and TRBJ2-7; 9 nucleotides line up with TRBD2. Germline V gene sequence: CDR1 LGHNA, CDR2 YNFKEQ. There are 17 residues in the CDR3. The junction had 13 bases not matched to a gene; V was cut back by 0 bases and J by 7 bases. CDR3 in DNA: TGTGCCAGCAGCCAAGATCCGGGCGGGAGGGCCGATCGAGAGCAGTACTTC. Amino acids: CASSQDPGGRADREQYF.

This clone has just one count. This same CDR3 is encoded by further DNA sequences in the sample. The chain links TRBV3-1 (or the pseudogene TRBV3-2) to TRBJ1-5, with D possibly matching TRBD1 (5 bases). CDR1 is LGHDT and CDR2 is YNNKEL in the germline V gene (reference sequence). V lost 1 base and J lost 6, with 10 bases in between. The CDR3 length is 14 residues. The CDR3 reads CASSQGGGGQPQHF. The CDR3, as DNA: TGTGCCAGCAGCCAAGGTGGGGGGGGTCAGCCCCAGCATTTT.